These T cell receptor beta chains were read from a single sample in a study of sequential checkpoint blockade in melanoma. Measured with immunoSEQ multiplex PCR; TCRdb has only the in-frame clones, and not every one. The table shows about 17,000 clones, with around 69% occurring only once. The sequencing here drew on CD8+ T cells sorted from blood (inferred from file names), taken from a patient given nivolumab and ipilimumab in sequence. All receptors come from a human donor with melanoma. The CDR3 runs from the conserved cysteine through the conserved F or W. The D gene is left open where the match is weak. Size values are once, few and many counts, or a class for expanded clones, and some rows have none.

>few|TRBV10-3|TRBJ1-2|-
CAISDPMTAGKHGYTF
TGTGCCATCAGTGACCCCATGACAGCGGGCAAGCATGGCTACACCTTC
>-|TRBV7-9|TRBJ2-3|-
CASSLSPRTQYF
TGTGCCAGCAGCTTATCGCCTAGGACGCAGTATTTT
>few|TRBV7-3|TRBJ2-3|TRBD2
CASSLKTSGSTDTQYF
TGTGCCAGCAGCTTAAAGACTAGCGGGAGCACAGATACGCAGTATTTT
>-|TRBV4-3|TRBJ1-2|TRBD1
CASSRWGGQGGRGYTF
TGCGCCAGCAGCCGCTGGGGGGGACAGGGGGGAAGGGGCTACACCTTC
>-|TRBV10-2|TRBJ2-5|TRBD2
CASSGAGGRETQYF
TGCGCCAGCAGTGGGGCGGGGGGGCGGGAGACCCAGTACTTC
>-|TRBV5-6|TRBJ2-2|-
CASCDTNTGELFF
TGTGCCAGCTGTGACACAAACACCGGGGAGCTGTTTTTT
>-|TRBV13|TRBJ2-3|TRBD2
CASSSWTSGGSADTQYF
TGTGCCAGCAGCTCGTGGACTAGCGGGGGCAGCGCAGATACGCAGTATTTT
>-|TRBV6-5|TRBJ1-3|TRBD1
CASSYSRGLGNTIYF
TGTGCCAGCAGTTACTCAAGGGGGCTCGGAAACACCATATATTTT
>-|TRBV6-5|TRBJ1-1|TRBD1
CASSGQGAVTEAFF
TGTGCCAGCAGCGGACAGGGGGCCGTCACTGAAGCTTTCTTT
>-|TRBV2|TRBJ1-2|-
CASREPEPYGYTF
TGTGCCAGCAGAGAGCCCGAACCCTATGGCTACACCTTC
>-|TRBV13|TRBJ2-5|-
CASSPLGTGEETQYF
TGTGCCAGCAGCCCCCTAGGGACGGGGGAAGAGACCCAGTACTTC
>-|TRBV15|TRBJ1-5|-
CATSRDLGAQPQHF
TGTGCCACCAGCAGAGATCTGGGAGCCCAGCCCCAGCATTTT
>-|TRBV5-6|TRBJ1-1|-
CASSSDTKNEAFF
TGTGCCAGCAGCTCGGACACGAAGAATGAAGCTTTCTTT
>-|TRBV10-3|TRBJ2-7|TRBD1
CAISGGQNYEQYF
TGTGCCATCAGTGGGGGACAGAACTACGAGCAGTACTTC
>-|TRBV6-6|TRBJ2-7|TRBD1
CASSSGPGGYEQYF
TGTGCCAGCAGTTCCGGCCCAGGGGGCTACGAGCAGTACTTC
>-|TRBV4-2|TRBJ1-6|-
CASSRANSPLHF
TGTGCCAGCAGCCGGGCTAATTCACCCCTCCACTTT
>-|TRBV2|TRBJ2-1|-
CASTGQYYNEQFF
TGTGCCAGCACCGGACAGTACTACAATGAGCAGTTCTTC
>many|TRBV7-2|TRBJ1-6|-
CASSFPQGNSPLHF
TGTGCCAGCAGCTTCCCGCAGGGTAATTCACCCCTCCACTTT
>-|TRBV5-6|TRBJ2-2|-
CASSLGLNTGELFF
TGTGCCAGCAGCTTGGGTCTGAACACCGGGGAGCTGTTTTTT
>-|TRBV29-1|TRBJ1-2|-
CSVVSTDGYTF
TGCAGCGTTGTGTCCACGGATGGCTACACCTTC
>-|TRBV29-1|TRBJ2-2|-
CSGLDSLNTGELFF
TGCAGCGGGCTGGACAGTCTGAACACCGGGGAGCTGTTTTTT
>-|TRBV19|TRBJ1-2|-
CASSISSNYGYTF
TGTGCCAGTAGTATTTCGTCGAACTATGGCTACACCTTC
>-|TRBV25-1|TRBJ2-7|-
CASRRMWEQYF
TGTGCCAGCAGGAGAATGTGGGAGCAGTACTTC
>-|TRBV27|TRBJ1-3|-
CASSLLSPGTTGNTIYF
TGTGCCAGCAGTCTTCTTTCCCCCGGGACAACTGGAAACACCATATATTTT
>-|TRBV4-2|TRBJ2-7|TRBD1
CASSLQGAGEQYF
TGTGCCAGCAGCCTTCAGGGGGCAGGTGAGCAGTACTTC
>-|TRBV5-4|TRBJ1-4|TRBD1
CASSLRTGVANEKLFF
TGTGCCAGCAGCCTTCGGACAGGGGTGGCCAATGAAAAACTGTTTTTT
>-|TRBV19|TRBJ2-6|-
CASARQSLDGANVLTF
TGTGCCAGTGCCAGACAGTCCCTTGACGGGGCCAACGTCCTGACTTTC
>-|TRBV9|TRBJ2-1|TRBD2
CASSRPAGGKSSYNEQFF
TGTGCCAGCAGCAGACCCGCGGGGGGCAAGAGCTCCTACAATGAGCAGTTCTTC
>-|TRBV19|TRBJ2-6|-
CASNQGANVLTF
TGTGCCAGTAACCAGGGTGCCAACGTCCTGACTTTC
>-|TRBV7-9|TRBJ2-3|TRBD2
CASSLASGETDTQYF
TGTGCCAGCAGCTTAGCTAGCGGGGAAACAGATACGCAGTATTTT
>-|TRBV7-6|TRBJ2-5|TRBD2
CASSLGERGQETQYF
TGTGCCAGCAGCTTAGGCGAGCGGGGCCAAGAGACCCAGTACTTC
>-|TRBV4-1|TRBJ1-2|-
CASSQSVGGIYGYTF
TGCGCCAGCAGCCAATCTGTGGGGGGAATCTATGGCTACACCTTC
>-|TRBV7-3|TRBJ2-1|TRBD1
CASSLLGQGYNEQFF
TGTGCCAGCAGCCTACTTGGACAGGGCTACAATGAGCAGTTCTTC
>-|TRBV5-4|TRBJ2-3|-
CATQEADTQYF
TGTGCCACCCAGGAGGCAGATACGCAGTATTTT
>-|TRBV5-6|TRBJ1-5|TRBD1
CASSPQGIQPQHF
TGTGCCAGCAGCCCACAGGGGATCCAGCCCCAGCATTTT
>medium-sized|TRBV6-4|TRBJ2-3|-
CASSTGDTDTQYF
TGTGCCAGCAGTACGGGAGACACAGATACGCAGTATTTT
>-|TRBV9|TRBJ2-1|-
CASSNQAASYNEQFF
TGTGCCAGCAGCAATCAGGCAGCCTCCTACAATGAGCAGTTCTTC
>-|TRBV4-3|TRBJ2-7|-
CASSQFRSSYEQYF
TGCGCCAGCAGCCAATTCCGGAGTTCCTACGAGCAGTACTTC
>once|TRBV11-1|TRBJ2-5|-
CASSFGSYSQETQYF
TGTGCCAGCAGCTTTGGGTCTTACAGCCAAGAGACCCAGTACTTC